This T cell receptor beta chain was obtained from a study of T cell changes during pregnancy in multiple sclerosis. The CDR3 is 15 amino acids. Germline CDR1 and CDR2: SGHRS and YFSETQ. V was pared by 4 bases and J by 1 base, with 4 bases of the junction left unmatched. TCRdb's copy holds only in-frame clones and misses some; the assay was immunoSEQ multiplex PCR. The table lists 75,000 to 95,000 clones, around 90% of them singletons. This sequence was found in a female donor with multiple sclerosis, enrolled in a pregnancy study. Material: peripheral blood, obtained in the first trimester of pregnancy. The chain combines TRBV5-1 with TRBJ2-3, with 9 nucleotides matching TRBD1. Here the CDR3 reads CASSARTGGTDTQYF. The CDR3 coding sequence is TGCGCCAGCAGCGCAAGGACAGGGGGCACAGATACGCAGTATTTT.